This note documents a single T cell receptor beta chain sequence. Other DNA sequences of this sample code for an identical CDR3. The data were taken from a study of blood T cell repertoires in COVID-19. Study at large: The study drew acute and convalescent COVID-19 samples from the United States, Italy and Spain.

The repertoire was sequenced with immunoSEQ multiplex PCR; TCRdb's copy has only in-frame clones and lacks some. The sample consists of about 210,000 clones, approximately 80% of them appearing once. The germline V and J ends were trimmed by 0 bases and 2 bases, with 2 bases remaining between them. Germline values: CDR1 SEHNR, CDR2 FQNEAQ (reference sequence). This CDR3 contains 12 residues. The study recruited people aged about 18 to 95 years across approximately 24 US areas. The sequencing sample was made of PBMCs or T cells enriched from blood (not recorded which). The clonotype originates from a woman in her fifties or sixties with acute COVID-19. This chain links TRBV7-9 with TRBJ2-7; D is uncertain. The CDR3 loop is CASSLATYEQYF. The CDR3 region has the DNA TGTGCCAGCAGCTTAGCTACCTACGAGCAGTACTTC.